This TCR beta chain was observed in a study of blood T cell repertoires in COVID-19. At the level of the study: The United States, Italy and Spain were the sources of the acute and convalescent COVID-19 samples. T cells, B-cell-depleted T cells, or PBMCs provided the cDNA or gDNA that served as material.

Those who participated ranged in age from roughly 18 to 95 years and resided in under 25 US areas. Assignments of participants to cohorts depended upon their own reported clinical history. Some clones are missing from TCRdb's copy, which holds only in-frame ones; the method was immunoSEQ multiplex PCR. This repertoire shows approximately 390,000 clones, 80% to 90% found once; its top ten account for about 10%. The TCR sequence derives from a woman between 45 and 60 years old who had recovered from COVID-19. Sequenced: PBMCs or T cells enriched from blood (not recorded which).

As DNA, the CDR3 is TGTGCCATCAGTGAGACTAGCGGCTCCAATGAGCAGTTCTTC. It encodes CAISETSGSNEQFF. The V call is TRBV10-3, the J call TRBJ2-1, with 8 bases that match TRBD2. Germline V gives CDR1 ENHRY, CDR2 SYGVKD. The CDR3 loop spans 14 amino acids. V shed 2 bases and J 6 bases; nucleotides not matched to a gene: 3.